The 31 T cell receptor beta chains in this list originate from one sample, sequenced in a study of liver allograft versus peripheral blood T cells. Across the study: Transplanted livers and recipients' peripheral blood had their T cell receptor repertoires compared.

MiXCR, run by TCRdb on the reads, gives a single entry per CDR3 protein. The sample has more than 10,000 distinct CDR3 sequences; about 18% are singletons. These receptors were collected from a human patient who had a liver transplant. A share of the T cells may be of graft donor origin.

The rearrangement uses TRBV20-1 and TRBJ2-3; D call uncertain. Trimming shortened V by 3 bases and J by 2 bases, and 6 bases separated the two germline ends. Germline V gene sequence: CDR1 DFQATT, CDR2 SNEGSKA (reference sequence). The CDR3 runs 12 residues. Here the CDR3 reads CSASDFTDTQYF. CDR3 bases: TGCAGTGCTAGTGACTTCACAGATACGCAGTATTTT.

Within the sample, this clonotype is medium-sized. The V gene is TRBV19, the J gene TRBJ2-1, with D unresolved. The CDR3 totals 13 residues. Trimming removed 3 bases from V and 4 bases from J, with 7 bases in between. Looked up from germline, CDR1 is LNHDA and CDR2 is SQIVND (reference sequence). In nucleotides, the CDR3 is TGTGCCAGTAGTATTCAGCTTTACAATGAGCAGTTCTTC. As protein: CASSIQLYNEQFF.

In its sample, this clonotype ranks as medium-sized. This chain connects TRBV19 to TRBJ1-5, with TRBD1 identical over 9 bases. The CDR3 totals 17 residues. Germline CDR1 LNHDA, CDR2 SQIVND (reference sequence). The ends lost 4 bases at V and 1 base at J; junction bases unmatched: 8. The CDR3 nucleotides read TGTGCCAGTAGTAAACCGGGACAGGGTTTGAGCAATCAGCCCCAGCATTTT. It is translated as CASSKPGQGLSNQPQHF.

This chain links TRBV7-9 with TRBJ2-1; TRBD2 might be the D (6 bases). With 4 bases removed from V and 3 bases from J, the gap between germline ends came to 19 bases. This CDR3 region has 17 residues. Germline V gene lookup returns CDR1 SEHNR and CDR2 FQNEAQ (reference sequence). The CDR3: CASSSTQGGDGYNEQFF. The CDR3 nucleotides read TGTGCCAGCAGCTCAACCCAAGGCGGGGACGGCTACAATGAGCAGTTCTTC.

This clonotype was recorded many times. This chain uses TRBV7-3 with TRBJ1-6, with 7 bases fitting TRBD1. The CDR3 is 14 amino acids. Germline V lookup: CDR1 SGHTA, CDR2 FQGTGA. The ends lost 6 bases at V and 8 bases at J; junction bases unmatched: 7. Written as DNA, the CDR3 is TGTGCCAGCAGTTACAGGGGCGTGGATTCACCCCTCCACTTT. It yields the protein CASSYRGVDSPLHF.

The CDR3 nucleotides are TGTGCCAGTAGTACGTTAACAGGGGACAACTACGAGCAGTACTTC. Its protein product is CASSTLTGDNYEQYF. This chain links TRBV19 with TRBJ2-7; TRBD1 matches at 7 bases. CDR3 length: 15 amino acids. The V gene end was trimmed by 4 bases and the J gene end by 3 bases; junction bases not matched to a gene: 9. From germline, CDR1 is LNHDA and CDR2 SQIVND (reference sequence).

In its sample, this clonotype was seen a few times. The chain is built from TRBV12-3 or TRBV12-4 and TRBJ2-7; 8 nucleotides align to TRBD2. CDR3 length: 13 residues. The trim removed 7 bases at V and 0 bases at J, leaving 2 bases unmatched. CDR3 nucleotides: TGTGCCAGCATGGCGGGGGGCTCCTACGAGCAGTACTTC. Its protein product is CASMAGGSYEQYF.

This clonotype appeared a few times. The chain carries TRBV27 and TRBJ2-3, with TRBD1 matching over 7 bases. Germline values: CDR1 MNHEY, CDR2 SMNVEV (reference sequence). V dropped 0 bases and J dropped 14; count of bases not matched to a gene: 8. The CDR3 extends over 13 amino acids. The CDR3 sequence is CASSLSRGLYPYF. The CDR3 DNA is TGTGCCAGCAGTTTATCTAGGGGGCTTTACCCGTATTTT.

This clonotype was observed a handful of times. The rearrangement links TRBV12-3 or TRBV12-4 to TRBJ1-1; the D gene is possibly TRBD1 (5 bases). V lost 6 bases to trimming and J lost 3 bases, with 14 bases between them. This CDR3 has 14 amino acids. The CDR3 nucleotides are TGTGCCAGCAGCCCCGGGGCAGGACACACTGAAGCTTTCTTT. Protein: CASSPGAGHTEAFF.

The genes are TRBV7-9 and TRBJ1-6, with 7 nucleotides matching TRBD1. Looked up from germline, CDR1 is SEHNR and CDR2 is FQNEAQ (reference sequence). After removal of 5 bases from V and 6 bases from J, the junction contained 4 bases not matched to a gene. The CDR3 is 14 amino acids. The CDR3 is CASSRGQLNSPLHF. CDR3 coding DNA: TGTGCCAGCAGCCGGGGACAGCTTAATTCACCCCTCCACTTT.

V is TRBV5-6 and J is TRBJ2-4; D remains unclear. Trimming took off 2 bases at V and 5 bases at J, with 5 bases between the two ends. The length of the CDR3 is 12 residues. The V gene's germline CDR1 is SGHDT and CDR2 YYEEEE. The CDR3 nucleotides read TGTGCCAGCAGCTTCCAAGAAAACATTCAGTACTTC. Protein product: CASSFQENIQYF.

The V and J genes are TRBV12-3 or TRBV12-4 and TRBJ1-2; D not certain. This CDR3 has 13 amino acids. The V end lost 8 bases, the J end lost 1 base, and 11 bases lay between the germline ends. CDR3 DNA sequence: TGTGCCAGCGGCTCGGACGGTAACTATGGCTACACCTTC. Protein sequence: CASGSDGNYGYTF.

This clonotype was seen a handful of times. The chain couples TRBV9 to TRBJ2-3; D not certain. Between the trimmed V and J ends, which lost 6 bases and 0 bases, there was a span of 20 bases. The CDR3 is made up of 17 amino acids. Germline CDR1 reads SGDLS; CDR2 reads YYNGEE. In DNA form, the CDR3 reads TGTGCCAGCACCCTCGGCTATTCTCTAGGGAGCACAGATACGCAGTATTTT. It yields the protein CASTLGYSLGSTDTQYF.

Within the sample, this clonotype is medium-sized. The chain uses TRBV28 and TRBJ1-2, with TRBD1 as a possible D gene (6 bases). CDR1 MDHEN and CDR2 SYDVKM come from the germline V gene. The V end lost 2 bases, the J end lost 2 bases, and 15 bases lay between the germline ends. The CDR3 sequence is 16 residues long. CDR3 in amino acids: CASSLTGGAWNYGYTF. CDR3 nucleotide sequence: TGTGCCAGCAGTTTAACGGGGGGGGCTTGGAACTATGGCTACACCTTC.

This clonotype was picked up a small number of times. The J gene is TRBJ2-5, the V gene TRBV7-2; 11 positions agree with TRBD2. V gave up 1 base and J gave up 4 bases; unmatched junction bases: 5. This CDR3 is 16 amino acids long. Germline V gives CDR1 SGHTA, CDR2 FQGNSA. The CDR3 nucleotides read TGTGCCAGCAGCTTAGTAGCGGGGGGGCGGGGAGAGACCCAGTACTTC. It yields the protein CASSLVAGGRGETQYF.

V usage is TRBV7-9 and J usage is TRBJ2-2, with D perhaps assigned TRBD1 or TRBD2 (6 bases each). This CDR3 region has 16 residues. Trimming took off 5 bases at V and 1 base at J, with 14 bases between the two ends. Germline V gene data show CDR1 as SEHNR and CDR2 as FQNEAQ (reference sequence). As DNA, the CDR3 is TGTGCCAGCAGCCCCCAGGGGCGGGGGAACACCGGGGAGCTGTTTTTT. Translated, it gives CASSPQGRGNTGELFF.

This clonotype is judged medium-sized. The V and J genes are TRBV6-6 and TRBJ1-3; no reliable D call. This CDR3 is built from 14 residues. Germline assignment: CDR1 MNHNY and CDR2 SVGAGI (reference sequence). V shed 5 bases and J shed 0 bases, with 8 bases lying between them. CDR3 protein: CASSEVHSGNTIYF. The CDR3 DNA reads TGTGCCAGCAGTGAGGTTCACTCTGGAAACACCATATATTTT.

This chain links TRBV2 with TRBJ2-2, with 7 bases fitting TRBD1. V shed 5 bases, J shed 0 bases, and the junction held 3 bases outside the gene matches. Germline assignment: CDR1 SNHLY and CDR2 FYNNEI. The CDR3 covers 15 residues. The CDR3 coding sequence is TGTGCCAGCAGTTGGACAGGCCCGAACACCGGGGAGCTGTTTTTT. As protein: CASSWTGPNTGELFF.

The sample holds many counts of this clonotype. The J gene is TRBJ2-1, the V gene TRBV6-2 or TRBV6-3, with D tentatively TRBD2 (6 bases). V was pared by 8 bases and J by 1 base, with 15 bases between. The CDR3 is 15 amino acids. Looked up from germline, CDR1 is MNHEY and CDR2 is SVGEGT. The CDR3 sequence is CASGSGGASYNEQFF. The CDR3, as DNA: TGTGCCAGCGGGAGCGGCGGGGCGTCCTACAATGAGCAGTTCTTC.

This clonotype was seen only a few times. The V and J genes are TRBV25-1 and TRBJ1-2; D possibly corresponds to TRBD1 (6 bases). CDR1 MGHDK and CDR2 SYGVNS come from the germline V gene. There are 15 residues in the CDR3. The ends were cut back, 4 bases at V and 3 bases at J, with 15 bases in the middle. The CDR3 here is CASSGDKPNYYGYTF. The DNA for the CDR3 is TGTGCCAGCAGTGGGGACAAGCCGAACTACTATGGCTACACCTTC.

This clonotype was found many times. The V call is TRBV5-4, the J call TRBJ1-3; D not resolved. Trimming shortened V by 4 bases and J by 4 bases, and 3 bases separated the two germline ends. The CDR3 totals 11 residues. CDR1 is SGHNT, CDR2 YYREEE, per germline (reference sequence). CDR3 DNA: TGTGCCAGCAGCCGGGGAAACACCATATATTTT. Residues: CASSRGNTIYF.

The rearrangement uses TRBV5-4 and TRBJ2-7, with 7 bases lining up with TRBD1. The V segment lost 4 bases and the J segment 2 bases; nucleotides outside the gene matches: 9. Germline V gives CDR1 SGHNT, CDR2 YYREEE (reference sequence). The length of the CDR3 is 15 residues. CDR3 sequence (DNA): TGTGCCAGCAGCCCAATCGACAGGGCGGCCTACGAGCAGTACTTC. This gives the protein CASSPIDRAAYEQYF.

This clonotype is judged medium-sized. The V call is TRBV16, the J call TRBJ1-5; D is unresolved. V lost 0 bases and J 5 bases, leaving 8 bases between the germline ends. CDR3 length equals 14 residues. Germline lookup yields CDR1 KGHSY and CDR2 FQNENV. The CDR3 bases are TGTGCCAGCAGCCAATCGAACGGTTATCAGCCCCAGCATTTT. It codes for CASSQSNGYQPQHF.

By its share, this clonotype is medium-sized. V is TRBV19 and J is TRBJ1-3; TRBD1 matches 8 bases. The CDR3 runs 16 residues. V trimming: 6 bases; J trimming: 3 bases; junction bases outside the gene matches: 10. CDR1 LNHDA and CDR2 SQIVND come from the germline V gene (reference sequence). The CDR3 here is CASSRTGNFFGNTIYF. The CDR3 DNA sequence: TGTGCCAGTAGCCGGACAGGGAACTTTTTTGGAAACACCATATATTTT.

The CDR3 loop is CASSFGTGDEQYF. The CDR3 coding sequence is TGTGCCAGCAGCTTTGGGACAGGGGACGAGCAGTACTTC. The rearrangement joins TRBV5-4 to TRBJ2-7; TRBD1 matches at 10 bases. Germline loops: CDR1 SGHNT, CDR2 YYREEE (reference sequence). CDR3 size: 13 residues. The J segment lost 5 bases and the V segment lost 2 bases, leaving 1 base of the junction unmatched.

This clonotype was observed a few times. The rearrangement links TRBV27 to TRBJ1-2, with 10 bases lining up with TRBD1. This CDR3 region has 14 residues. The ends lost 4 bases at V and 7 bases at J; junction bases unmatched: 6. Germline CDR1 MNHEY, CDR2 SMNVEV (reference sequence). As DNA, the CDR3 is TGTGCCAGCAGTTCCGGACAGGGGGTCTTTGGCTACACCTTC. Amino acids: CASSSGQGVFGYTF.

By share, this clonotype ranks as medium-sized (0.01 to 0.1%). The chain joins TRBV15 to TRBJ2-1; 8 bases match TRBD2. Germline trimming cut 3 bases from V and 8 bases from J; bases unmatched to any gene: 12. Germline CDR1 LNHNV, CDR2 YYDKDF (reference sequence). CDR3 length: 16 amino acids. CDR3 sequence (DNA): TGTGCCACCAGCAGGAGAAGCGGGAGAGCGAACGATGAGCAGTTCTTC. It specifies CATSRRSGRANDEQFF. Combining the CDR3 with reference TRBV15 and TRBJ2-1 gives the whole variable domain DAMVIQNPRYQVTQFGKPVTLSCSQTLNHNVMYWYQQKSSQAPKLLFHYYDKDFNNEADTPDNFQSRRPNTSFCFLDIRSPGLGDTAMYLCATSRRSGRANDEQFFGPGTRLTVL.

By share, this clonotype ranks as medium-sized. The CDR3 DNA follows: TGTGCCAGTAGCACCGGGACCAGGTCGCGGAGAAGCAATCAGCCCCAGCATTTT. Its protein product is CASSTGTRSRRSNQPQHF. The chain has TRBV19 and TRBJ1-5; possibly TRBD1 for D (5 bases). Germline-derived CDR1 and CDR2 are LNHDA and SQIVND (reference sequence). V lost 6 bases to trimming and J lost 1 base, with 22 bases between them. The CDR3 is 18 amino acids.

This clonotype is medium-sized by share. This chain uses TRBV19 with TRBJ1-5; 10 bases are shared with TRBD1. V gave up 5 bases and J gave up 3 bases; unmatched junction bases: 4. CDR1 LNHDA and CDR2 SQIVND come from the germline V gene (reference sequence). This CDR3 has 15 amino acids. The CDR3 region is CASSRQGAHNQPQHF. In DNA form, the CDR3 reads TGTGCCAGTAGTCGACAGGGGGCTCACAATCAGCCCCAGCATTTT.

This clonotype turned up a few times. The genes are TRBV20-1 and TRBJ1-6; D gene ambiguous. This CDR3 contains 13 residues. Trimming removed 7 bases at V and 0 bases at J, with 7 bases between. CDR1 and CDR2 (germline): DFQATT, SNEGSKA (reference sequence). DNA of the CDR3: TGCAGTGGAGAGAGCTCCTATAATTCACCCCTCCACTTT. Protein: CSGESSYNSPLHF.

CDR3 sequence: CASRTLGQELFEQYF. The CDR3 bases are TGTGCCAGCAGAACTCTCGGACAGGAGCTCTTCGAGCAGTACTTC. V and J are TRBV6-2 or TRBV6-3 and TRBJ2-7; the match to TRBD1 covers 7 bases. CDR1 MNHEY and CDR2 SVGEGT come from the germline V gene. This CDR3 spans 15 amino acids. After removal of 6 bases from V and 6 bases from J, the junction contained 14 bases not matched to a gene.